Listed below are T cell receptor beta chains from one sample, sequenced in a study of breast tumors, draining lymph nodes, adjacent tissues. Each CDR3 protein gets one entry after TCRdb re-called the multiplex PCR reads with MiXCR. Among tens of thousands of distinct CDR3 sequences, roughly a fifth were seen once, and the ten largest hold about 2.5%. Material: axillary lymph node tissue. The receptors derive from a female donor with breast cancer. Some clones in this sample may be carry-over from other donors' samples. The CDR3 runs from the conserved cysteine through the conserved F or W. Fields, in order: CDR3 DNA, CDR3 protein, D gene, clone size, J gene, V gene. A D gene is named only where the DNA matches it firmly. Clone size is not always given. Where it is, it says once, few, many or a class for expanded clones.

cdr3_nt: TGTGCCAGCAGCTTAGAGGGCGATAGCTCCTACAATGAGCAGTTCTTC
cdr3_aa: CASSLEGDSSYNEQFF
d_call: -
clone_size: many
j_call: TRBJ2-1
v_call: TRBV7-8

cdr3_nt: TGTGCCAGCAGTTACGCCGCCGACTCCTATGGCTACACCTTC
cdr3_aa: CASSYAADSYGYTF
d_call: -
clone_size: many
j_call: TRBJ1-2
v_call: TRBV6-5

cdr3_nt: TGTGCCAGCAGCTCAGGACAGCCTGGGGCCAACGTCCTGACTTTC
cdr3_aa: CASSSGQPGANVLTF
d_call: -
clone_size: -
j_call: TRBJ2-6
v_call: TRBV5-6

cdr3_nt: TGTGCCAGCAGCTCCAGGACAGGGGTGAGAAAATACGAGCAGTACTTC
cdr3_aa: CASSSRTGVRKYEQYF
d_call: TRBD1
clone_size: many
j_call: TRBJ2-7
v_call: TRBV11-2

cdr3_nt: TGTGCCAGCAGTAGAAGTCATGGCTCCTACGAGCAGTACTTC
cdr3_aa: CASSRSHGSYEQYF
d_call: -
clone_size: many
j_call: TRBJ2-7
v_call: TRBV7-9

cdr3_nt: TGTGCCAGCAGCTTAGGGAGCTCTGGGGCCAACGTCCTGACTTTC
cdr3_aa: CASSLGSSGANVLTF
d_call: -
clone_size: many
j_call: TRBJ2-6
v_call: TRBV7-9

cdr3_nt: TGTGCCAGCAGCTTAGCATGGAACAGGGGCAATCAGCCCCAGCATTTT
cdr3_aa: CASSLAWNRGNQPQHF
d_call: -
clone_size: many
j_call: TRBJ1-5
v_call: TRBV7-2

cdr3_nt: TGTGCCAGCAGTTTCGTCGGGACAGGGAACTATGGCTACACCTTC
cdr3_aa: CASSFVGTGNYGYTF
d_call: TRBD1
clone_size: -
j_call: TRBJ1-2
v_call: TRBV28

cdr3_nt: TGTGCCATCAGTGAGTCTATGGCAGGACCCTATGGCTACACCTTC
cdr3_aa: CAISESMAGPYGYTF
d_call: -
clone_size: many
j_call: TRBJ1-2
v_call: TRBV10-3

cdr3_nt: TGTGCCAGCAGTTACTCGAATGGGGGCTCAATCGGTAACACTGAAGCTTTCTTT
cdr3_aa: CASSYSNGGSIGNTEAFF
d_call: -
clone_size: -
j_call: TRBJ1-1
v_call: TRBV6-5

cdr3_nt: TGTGCCAGCAGCTTAGGGTTCCCGGGAGTGTATAGCTACACCTTC
cdr3_aa: CASSLGFPGVYSYTF
d_call: -
clone_size: -
j_call: TRBJ1-2
v_call: TRBV7-2

cdr3_nt: TGTGCCAGCAGTTTCCTCGCGACAGGGGGGTTGGATCAGCCCCAGCATTTT
cdr3_aa: CASSFLATGGLDQPQHF
d_call: TRBD1
clone_size: few
j_call: TRBJ1-5
v_call: TRBV28

cdr3_nt: TGTGCCAGCAGCTTACGCGGGAGTGCTTCTTGGGGCCCTCGGGGCGAGCAGTACTTC
cdr3_aa: CASSLRGSASWGPRGEQYF
d_call: TRBD2
clone_size: many
j_call: TRBJ2-7
v_call: TRBV7-6

cdr3_nt: TGTGCCAGCAGCCATATTTCAGGGTTGGCTAGCGGGAGGCTCCCCTACGAGCAGTACTTC
cdr3_aa: CASSHISGLASGRLPYEQYF
d_call: TRBD2
clone_size: many
j_call: TRBJ2-7
v_call: TRBV6-5

cdr3_nt: TGCGCCAGCAGCCAGAGGCAGGGCGGGGGGGATACGCAGTATTTT
cdr3_aa: CASSQRQGGGDTQYF
d_call: TRBD2
clone_size: many
j_call: TRBJ2-3
v_call: TRBV4-3

cdr3_nt: TGTGCCAGCAGCGCCCGTACTGCCGGGTTGGAGTCAGATACGCAGTATTTT
cdr3_aa: CASSARTAGLESDTQYF
d_call: -
clone_size: many
j_call: TRBJ2-3
v_call: TRBV7-2

cdr3_nt: TGTGCCACCAGCAGAGCGGGACAGGGATCCTACGAGCAGTACTTC
cdr3_aa: CATSRAGQGSYEQYF
d_call: TRBD1
clone_size: many
j_call: TRBJ2-7
v_call: TRBV15

cdr3_nt: TGCAGTGCTACACAGGGGTCAACTGGAAACACCATATATTTT
cdr3_aa: CSATQGSTGNTIYF
d_call: TRBD1
clone_size: many
j_call: TRBJ1-3
v_call: TRBV20-1

cdr3_nt: TGTGCCAGCAGCGAATCCGGGACTAGCGGGATCGGGCAGTACTTC
cdr3_aa: CASSESGTSGIGQYF
d_call: TRBD2
clone_size: many
j_call: TRBJ2-7
v_call: TRBV7-9

cdr3_nt: TGCAGTGCTAGCAGGACAGAGGCTTTCTATAATTCACCCCTCCACTTT
cdr3_aa: CSASRTEAFYNSPLHF
d_call: -
clone_size: many
j_call: TRBJ1-6
v_call: TRBV20-1

cdr3_nt: TGTGCCAGCAGTCGCCGGACTAGCGGGAGGAATGAGCAGTTCTTC
cdr3_aa: CASSRRTSGRNEQFF
d_call: TRBD2
clone_size: -
j_call: TRBJ2-1
v_call: TRBV27

cdr3_nt: TGTGCCAGCAGTCGGCGGCGGGGCTTCTCCTACGAGCAGTACTTC
cdr3_aa: CASSRRRGFSYEQYF
d_call: -
clone_size: -
j_call: TRBJ2-7
v_call: TRBV7-2

cdr3_nt: TGTGCCAGCAGTTTCCTCTCCTACGAGCAGTACTTC
cdr3_aa: CASSFLSYEQYF
d_call: -
clone_size: many
j_call: TRBJ2-7
v_call: TRBV6-2/TRBV6-3

cdr3_nt: TGTGCCAGCAGCTTAGCGGACAGTTACTATAATTCACCCCTCCACTTT
cdr3_aa: CASSLADSYYNSPLHF
d_call: -
clone_size: many
j_call: TRBJ1-6
v_call: TRBV7-2

cdr3_nt: TGCGCCAGCAGTGATGAAGCGGGCGAGCAGTACTTC
cdr3_aa: CASSDEAGEQYF
d_call: -
clone_size: many
j_call: TRBJ2-7
v_call: TRBV10-1

cdr3_nt: TGTGCCAGCAGCCATCTCGGACAGGGGTGGAGTAGCGGGTCACACAATGAGCAGTTCTTC
cdr3_aa: CASSHLGQGWSSGSHNEQFF
d_call: TRBD1
clone_size: few
j_call: TRBJ2-1
v_call: TRBV3-1

cdr3_nt: TGTGCCAGCAGCGAGGCGGGAGTAGGCTACAATGAGCAGTTCTTC
cdr3_aa: CASSEAGVGYNEQFF
d_call: TRBD2
clone_size: many
j_call: TRBJ2-1
v_call: TRBV9

cdr3_nt: TGTGCCAGCGGGGCCGAACCCACTAATGAAAAACTGTTTTTT
cdr3_aa: CASGAEPTNEKLFF
d_call: -
clone_size: many
j_call: TRBJ1-4
v_call: TRBV2

cdr3_nt: TGTGCCAGCAGCGATCAGGGGGTCAATGAGCCCCAGCATTTT
cdr3_aa: CASSDQGVNEPQHF
d_call: TRBD1
clone_size: many
j_call: TRBJ1-5
v_call: TRBV7-9

cdr3_nt: TGTGCCATCAGTGAGTGGGGGACAGGGAGTTCTGGAGGCTACACCTTC
cdr3_aa: CAISEWGTGSSGGYTF
d_call: TRBD1
clone_size: many
j_call: TRBJ1-2
v_call: TRBV10-3

cdr3_nt: TGTGCCAGCAGTGGACTGTACTTC
cdr3_aa: CASSGLYF
d_call: -
clone_size: many
j_call: TRBJ2-7
v_call: TRBV6-2/TRBV6-3

cdr3_nt: TGTGCCAGCAGAGCCCCCGGGACTCAGATCGGGGAGCTGTTTTTT
cdr3_aa: CASRAPGTQIGELFF
d_call: -
clone_size: many
j_call: TRBJ2-2
v_call: TRBV9

cdr3_nt: TGTGCCAGCAGCTTAGCAATAGGCGGTAATGAAAAACTGTTTTTT
cdr3_aa: CASSLAIGGNEKLFF
d_call: -
clone_size: many
j_call: TRBJ1-4
v_call: TRBV7-2

cdr3_nt: TGTGCCAGCAGCCGGACAGGGTGGATGCAAGAGACCCAGTACTTC
cdr3_aa: CASSRTGWMQETQYF
d_call: TRBD1
clone_size: many
j_call: TRBJ2-5
v_call: TRBV6-5

cdr3_nt: TGTGCCGGAAACTGGCGGAACTCCGTGTGTTCCGTTCCGTCCGGGGAGCTGTTTTTT
cdr3_aa: CAGNWRNSVCSVPSGELFF
d_call: -
clone_size: many
j_call: TRBJ2-2
v_call: TRBV6-5

cdr3_nt: TGTGCCAGCAGCGAAAACCAGGGGGCAACTAATGAAAAACTGTTTTTT
cdr3_aa: CASSENQGATNEKLFF
d_call: TRBD1
clone_size: many
j_call: TRBJ1-4
v_call: TRBV9

cdr3_nt: TGTGCCAGCAGCCGCCGCTCTAGCGCTTCCTACAATGAGCAGTTCTTC
cdr3_aa: CASSRRSSASYNEQFF
d_call: -
clone_size: many
j_call: TRBJ2-1
v_call: TRBV4-2

cdr3_nt: TGCGCCAGCAGCCAAGATCTTAGTAGCGGATCCTACAATGAGCAGTTCTTC
cdr3_aa: CASSQDLSSGSYNEQFF
d_call: -
clone_size: many
j_call: TRBJ2-1
v_call: TRBV4-3

cdr3_nt: TGTGCCAGTAGTATCATCCCTTCACGACAGGGTGGCGGGAGCTACGAGCAGTACTTC
cdr3_aa: CASSIIPSRQGGGSYEQYF
d_call: -
clone_size: many
j_call: TRBJ2-7
v_call: TRBV19

cdr3_nt: TGTGCCAGCAGCCAACTTACAGGGTCCGAGCAGTACTTC
cdr3_aa: CASSQLTGSEQYF
d_call: -
clone_size: many
j_call: TRBJ2-7
v_call: TRBV4-2

cdr3_nt: TGCAGTGCTAGATGGGGCGCGAATAATTCACCCCTCCACTTT
cdr3_aa: CSARWGANNSPLHF
d_call: -
clone_size: many
j_call: TRBJ1-6
v_call: TRBV20-1

cdr3_nt: TGTGCCAGCAGCCATCACACTACTACCTACGAGCAGTACTTC
cdr3_aa: CASSHHTTTYEQYF
d_call: -
clone_size: few
j_call: TRBJ2-7
v_call: TRBV3-1

cdr3_nt: TGCAGTGCTATGGTAGCGGGCTACAATGAGCAGTTCTTC
cdr3_aa: CSAMVAGYNEQFF
d_call: TRBD2
clone_size: many
j_call: TRBJ2-1
v_call: TRBV20-1

cdr3_nt: TGTGCCTCAACCCGGGACACTGCGTACGAGCAGTACTTC
cdr3_aa: CASTRDTAYEQYF
d_call: -
clone_size: many
j_call: TRBJ2-7
v_call: TRBV5-4

cdr3_nt: TGTGCCAGCAGCTTTCTCGGGCAGGGGGTCGGTAAAGAAAAACTGTTTTTT
cdr3_aa: CASSFLGQGVGKEKLFF
d_call: TRBD1
clone_size: -
j_call: TRBJ1-4
v_call: TRBV7-3

cdr3_nt: TGTGCCAGCAGCTTCAAGGTTGGAGTCACAGATACGCAGTATTTT
cdr3_aa: CASSFKVGVTDTQYF
d_call: -
clone_size: many
j_call: TRBJ2-3
v_call: TRBV5-6

cdr3_nt: TGTGCCAGCAGCCCGCGGCGGGGTGAAAAACTGTTTTTT
cdr3_aa: CASSPRRGEKLFF
d_call: -
clone_size: few
j_call: TRBJ1-4
v_call: TRBV3-1

cdr3_nt: TGTGCCAGCAGTTTAGGGCGGGAGGCTAGCACAGATACGCAGTATTTT
cdr3_aa: CASSLGREASTDTQYF
d_call: TRBD2
clone_size: many
j_call: TRBJ2-3
v_call: TRBV12-3/TRBV12-4

cdr3_nt: TGTGCCAGCAGGGGACGGGGGTTCCACGAGCAGTACTTC
cdr3_aa: CASRGRGFHEQYF
d_call: -
clone_size: -
j_call: TRBJ2-7
v_call: TRBV28

cdr3_nt: TGTGCCAGCAGTGAGGAGTTCTTC
cdr3_aa: CASSEEFF
d_call: -
clone_size: many
j_call: TRBJ2-1
v_call: TRBV27